This TCR beta chain was obtained from a study of blood T cell repertoires in COVID-19. Authors' analysis steps: Researchers report that nucleated cell counts were estimated from reference gene primer amplification. Clones were read by immunoSEQ multiplex PCR, and TCRdb kept only the in-frame ones, dropping some. V and J calls plus clone size are reproduced from that table; the DNA served to infer D and trimming. The sample lists about 170,000 clones, around 86% occurring once. This CDR3 is built from 15 residues. CDR1 and CDR2 (germline): SGHRS, YFSETQ. The junction had 7 bases not matched to a gene; V was cut back by 7 bases and J by 0 bases.

Sequencing was done on a sample of peripheral blood. The rearrangement joins TRBV5-1 to TRBJ2-1, with 7 bases aligning to TRBD1. The receptor was derived from a man aged 70-80 years with acute or convalescent COVID-19. For the CDR3, the DNA is TGCGCCAGCGAGACAGGGTGGAGCTCCTACAATGAGCAGTTCTTC. Its protein product is CASETGWSSYNEQFF.